This T cell receptor beta chain was obtained from a study of graft-versus-host responses after intestinal transplantation. From germline, CDR1 is LNHDA and CDR2 SQIVND (reference sequence). There are 15 residues in the CDR3. V was trimmed by 3 bases and J by 1 base, leaving 12 bases between them. Sequencing was performed with immunoSEQ multiplex PCR; in TCRdb, only in-frame clones are kept and a portion is missing. The sample holds roughly 62,000 clones, under 95% seen once. The V and J genes are TRBV19 and TRBJ1-1; tentatively, D is TRBD1 (5 bases). The source of this sequence is a human patient who received an intestinal transplant, so some T cells may come from the graft donor. Sequencing was performed on PBMCs, taken 118 days after intestinal transplantation. The CDR3 is CASSILSGSNTEAFF. CDR3 DNA: TGTGCCAGTAGTATCCTTTCAGGGTCGAACACTGAAGCTTTCTTT.